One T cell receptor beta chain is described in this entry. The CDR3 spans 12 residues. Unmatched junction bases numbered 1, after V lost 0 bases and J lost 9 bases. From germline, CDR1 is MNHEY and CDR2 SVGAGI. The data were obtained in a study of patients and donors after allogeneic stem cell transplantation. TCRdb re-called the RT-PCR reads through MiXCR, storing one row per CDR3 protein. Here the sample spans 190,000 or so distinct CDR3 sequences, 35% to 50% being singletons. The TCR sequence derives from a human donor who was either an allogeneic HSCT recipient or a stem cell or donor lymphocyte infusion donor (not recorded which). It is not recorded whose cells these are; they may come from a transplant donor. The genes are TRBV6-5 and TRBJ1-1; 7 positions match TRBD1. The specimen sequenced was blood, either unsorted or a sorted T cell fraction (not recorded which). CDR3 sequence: CASSYSQGQAFF. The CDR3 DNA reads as TGTGCCAGCAGTTACTCACAGGGGCAAGCTTTCTTT.